One TCR beta chain is described in this entry. The antigen is unknown. The PCR used 60 Vbeta and 13 Jbeta primers. Clones were read by immunoSEQ multiplex PCR, and TCRdb kept only the in-frame ones, dropping some. The data hold about 120,000 clones, with around three quarters observed a single time. The sample belongs to a study of cytomegalovirus exposure and HLA in healthy donors. Study at large: There were 88 million or so unique TCRs (from HLA-typed donors) in an early data release. Among the 350 to 500 donors who were genotyped, 81% fell in the genetic ancestry cluster that is associated with self-reported Caucasian donors. Study findings and constraints: Most TCR sequences were seen very rarely across donors, but some public TCRs occurred in many.

Trimming pared 5 bases from V and 1 base from J, leaving 11 bases between. Germline CDR1 and CDR2: MNHEY and SMNVEV (reference sequence). This CDR3 has 14 residues. J is TRBJ1-1 and V is TRBV27; D is uncertain. Source material: PBMCs. The clonotype was recovered from a male donor in good health and CMV-seronegative. The DNA for the CDR3 is TGTGCCAGCAGTCCTGCTCGGAGGAACACTGAAGCTTTCTTT. It is translated as CASSPARRNTEAFF.